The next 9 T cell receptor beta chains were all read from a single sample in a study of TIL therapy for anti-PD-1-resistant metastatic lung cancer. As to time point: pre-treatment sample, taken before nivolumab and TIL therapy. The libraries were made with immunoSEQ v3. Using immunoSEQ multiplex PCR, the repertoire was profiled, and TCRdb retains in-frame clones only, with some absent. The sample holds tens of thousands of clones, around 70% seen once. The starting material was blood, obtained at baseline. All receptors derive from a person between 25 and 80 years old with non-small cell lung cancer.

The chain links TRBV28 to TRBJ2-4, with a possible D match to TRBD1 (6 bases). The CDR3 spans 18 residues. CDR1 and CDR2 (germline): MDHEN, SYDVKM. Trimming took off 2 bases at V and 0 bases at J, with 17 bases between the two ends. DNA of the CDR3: TGTGCCAGCAGTTTAGTGGACAGTCCATTGGCAGCCAAAAACATTCAGTACTTC. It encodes CASSLVDSPLAAKNIQYF.

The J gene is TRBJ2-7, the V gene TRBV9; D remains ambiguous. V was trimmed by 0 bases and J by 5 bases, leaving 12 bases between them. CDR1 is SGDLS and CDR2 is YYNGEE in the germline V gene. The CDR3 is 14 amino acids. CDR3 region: CASSVGPVPNEQYF. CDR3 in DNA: TGTGCCAGCAGCGTAGGTCCAGTCCCCAACGAGCAGTACTTC.

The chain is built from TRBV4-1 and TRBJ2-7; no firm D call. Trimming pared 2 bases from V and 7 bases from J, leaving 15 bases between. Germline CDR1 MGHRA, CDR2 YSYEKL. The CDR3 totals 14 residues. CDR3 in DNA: TGCGCCAGCAGCCAATTTGATAGGCAGCAAGAGCAGTACTTC. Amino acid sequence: CASSQFDRQQEQYF.

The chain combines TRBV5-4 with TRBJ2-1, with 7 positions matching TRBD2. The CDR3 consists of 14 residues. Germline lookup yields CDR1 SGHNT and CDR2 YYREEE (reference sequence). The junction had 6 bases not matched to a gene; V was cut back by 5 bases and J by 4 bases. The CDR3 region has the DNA TGTGCCAGCAGACGTAGCGGGTCTTACAATGAGCAGTTCTTC. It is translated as CASRRSGSYNEQFF. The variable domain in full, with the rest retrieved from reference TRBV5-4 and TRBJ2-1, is ETGVTQSPTHLIKTRGQQVTLRCSSQSGHNTVSWYQQALGQGPQFIFQYYREEENGRGNFPPRFSGLQFPNYSSELNVNALELDDSALYLCASRRSGSYNEQFFGPGTRLTVL.

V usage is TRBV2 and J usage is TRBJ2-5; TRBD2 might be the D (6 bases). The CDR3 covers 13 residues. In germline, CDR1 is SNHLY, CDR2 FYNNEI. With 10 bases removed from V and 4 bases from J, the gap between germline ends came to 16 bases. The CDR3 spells CANLRGGGETQYF. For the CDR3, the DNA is TGTGCCAACCTTCGTGGGGGAGGAGAGACCCAGTACTTC.

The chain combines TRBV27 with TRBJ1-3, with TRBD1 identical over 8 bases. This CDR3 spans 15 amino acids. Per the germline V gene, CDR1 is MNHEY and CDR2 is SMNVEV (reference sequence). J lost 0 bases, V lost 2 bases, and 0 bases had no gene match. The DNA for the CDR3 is TGTGCCAGCAGTTTAACAGGGGGCTCTGGAAACACCATATATTTT. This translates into CASSLTGGSGNTIYF.

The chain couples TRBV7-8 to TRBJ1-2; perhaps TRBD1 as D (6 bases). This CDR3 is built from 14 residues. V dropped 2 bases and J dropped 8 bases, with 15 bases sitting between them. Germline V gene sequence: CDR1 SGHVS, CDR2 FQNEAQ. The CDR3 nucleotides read TGTGCCAGCAGCTTAAGACCACAGGGTGCCGGCTACACCTTC. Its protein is CASSLRPQGAGYTF.

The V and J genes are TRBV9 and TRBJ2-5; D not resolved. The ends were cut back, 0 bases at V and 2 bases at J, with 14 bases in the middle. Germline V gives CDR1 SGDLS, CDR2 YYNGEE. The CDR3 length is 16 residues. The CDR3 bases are TGTGCCAGCAGCGTAGCCGTGGATTGGGCGCAAGAGACCCAGTACTTC. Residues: CASSVAVDWAQETQYF.

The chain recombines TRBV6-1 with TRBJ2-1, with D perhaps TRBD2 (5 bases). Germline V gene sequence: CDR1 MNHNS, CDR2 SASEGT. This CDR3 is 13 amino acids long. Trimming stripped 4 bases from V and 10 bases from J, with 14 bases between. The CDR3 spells CASSVLRVREQFF. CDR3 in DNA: TGTGCCAGCAGTGTCCTGCGGGTGCGGGAGCAGTTCTTC.